These 17 T cell receptor beta chains came from one sample sequenced in a study of a mutant IDH1 vaccine in newly diagnosed glioma. TCRdb keeps only in-frame clones here, not all; method: immunoSEQ multiplex PCR. Altogether roughly 26,000 clones are present, around four fifths being singletons, with the ten largest covering 30% to 35%. Their antigens are not known. Time point specified: week 35, safety follow-up. What each vaccine dose contained was 300 ug of mutant IDH1 20-mer peptide, accompanied by topical imiquimod. The sequences come from PBMCs, collected from a glioma patient whose treatment included an IDH1 peptide vaccine. These receptors all stem from a man aged 30 to 45 with glioma.

V and J are TRBV5-6 and TRBJ2-7, with a tentative D call TRBD1 (6 bases). This CDR3 has 15 residues. The ends were cut back, 1 base at V and 6 bases at J, with 17 bases in the middle. Germline-derived CDR1 and CDR2 are SGHDT and YYEEEE. The CDR3 DNA reads TGTGCCAGCAGCTTGCTAGGGCAGGGGCGACTCGAGCAGTACTTC. It is translated as CASSLLGQGRLEQYF.

V gene TRBV28 combines with J gene TRBJ2-7; perhaps D is TRBD1 or TRBD2 (5 bases each). The CDR3 length is 15 residues. Germline CDR1 MDHEN, CDR2 SYDVKM. The V end lost 3 bases, the J end lost 2 bases, and 14 bases lay between the germline ends. The CDR3 is CASSFFSGTTYEQYF. DNA for the CDR3: TGTGCCAGCAGTTTTTTCTCAGGGACGACCTACGAGCAGTACTTC.

This CDR3 reads CASTLGGGVYNTEAFF. In DNA, the CDR3 is TGTGCCAGTACCCTAGGAGGAGGGGTGTATAACACTGAAGCTTTCTTT. V is TRBV19 and J is TRBJ1-1; D is possibly TRBD1 (5 bases). This CDR3 contains 16 residues. V shed 7 bases and J shed 2 bases, with 20 bases lying between them. CDR1 is LNHDA and CDR2 is SQIVND in the germline V gene (reference sequence). The entire variable domain, with the rest obtained from reference TRBV19 and TRBJ1-1, is as follows: DGGITQSPKYLFRKEGQNVTLSCEQNLNHDAMYWYRQDPGQGLRLIYYSQIVNDFQKGDIAEGYSVSREKKESFPLTVTSAQKNPTAFYLCASTLGGGVYNTEAFFGQGTRLTVV.

This clone has a single count. J is TRBJ2-3 and V is TRBV6-1; possibly TRBD1 for D (7 bases). Trimming took 2 bases from V and 0 from J, leaving 9 bases between them. CDR3 size: 15 residues. Germline V gives CDR1 MNHNS, CDR2 SASEGT. The CDR3 coding sequence is TGTGCCAGCAGTGAACAGGGGGGTAGCACAGATACGCAGTATTTT. Protein: CASSEQGGSTDTQYF.

V and J are TRBV30 and TRBJ1-4; D possibly corresponds to TRBD1 (6 bases). CDR1 and CDR2 (germline): GTSNPN, SVGIG (reference sequence). The CDR3 has 15 residues. Trimming removed 0 bases from V and 0 bases from J, with 8 bases in between. The CDR3 coding sequence is TGTGCCTGGAGTGTAACAGGGACAACTAATGAAAAACTGTTTTTT. It is translated as CAWSVTGTTNEKLFF.

This clone is classed as large. The chain joins TRBV5-6 to TRBJ2-7; D is undetermined. Trimming left V 5 bases short and J 3 bases short, with 15 bases between. The CDR3 length is 14 residues. CDR1 is SGHDT and CDR2 is YYEEEE in the germline V gene. The CDR3 DNA reads as TGTGCCAGCAGTATGGACCCCGGAGTCTACGAGCAGTACTTC. Residues: CASSMDPGVYEQYF.

The chain is built from TRBV5-1 and TRBJ2-2; D gene ambiguous. V was pared by 4 bases and J by 6 bases, with 19 bases between. Germline V gene data show CDR1 as SGHRS and CDR2 as YFSETQ. This CDR3 contains 16 residues. CDR3 DNA sequence: TGCGCCAGCAGCCCCGGCGCGATGGGTTCGGCCGGGGAGCTGTTTTTT. Its translation is CASSPGAMGSAGELFF.

J is TRBJ2-1 and V is TRBV25-1, with D unclear. Trimming pared 6 bases from V and 2 bases from J, leaving 20 bases between. The CDR3 sequence is 17 residues long. CDR1 and CDR2 (germline): MGHDK, SYGVNS. CDR3 in amino acids: CASSQTLQPQAYNEQFF. The CDR3 DNA reads as TGTGCCAGCAGCCAGACCCTACAACCTCAGGCCTACAATGAGCAGTTCTTC.

The rearrangement joins TRBV5-4 to TRBJ2-1; 7 nucleotides agree with TRBD2. Losses at the gene ends were 1 base for V and 2 bases for J; bases not matched to a gene: 9. CDR3 length equals 17 residues. Germline V gives CDR1 SGHNT, CDR2 YYREEE (reference sequence). The CDR3 nucleotides are TGTGCCAGCAGCTTGAGAGGGATGGGGGGGGCCTACAATGAGCAGTTCTTC. Translation: CASSLRGMGGAYNEQFF.

The chain is built from TRBV5-4 and TRBJ2-3; D might be TRBD1 (6 bases). Germline V lookup: CDR1 SGHNT, CDR2 YYREEE (reference sequence). This CDR3 region has 14 residues. Trimming took 0 bases from V and 6 from J, leaving 11 bases between them. The CDR3, as DNA: TGTGCCAGCAGCTTGGACAGGGCCGGGGATACGCAGTATTTT. Amino acid sequence: CASSLDRAGDTQYF.

The chain links TRBV4-1 to TRBJ2-7; D remains unclear. The V gene's germline CDR1 is MGHRA and CDR2 YSYEKL. The CDR3 consists of 14 residues. Trimming pared 1 base from V and 2 bases from J, leaving 9 bases between. CDR3 DNA: TGCGCCAGCAGCCAAGTAACCGGGCCCTACGAGCAGTACTTC. Protein product: CASSQVTGPYEQYF.

V usage is TRBV29-1 and J usage is TRBJ2-2; D possibly corresponds to TRBD2 (5 bases). Looked up from germline, CDR1 is SQVTM and CDR2 is ANQGSEA. Trimming left V 7 bases short and J 4 bases short, with 10 bases between. The CDR3 runs to 12 residues. In DNA form, the CDR3 reads TGCAGCGCAACGGGGAGCACCGGGGAGCTGTTTTTT. The encoded protein is CSATGSTGELFF.

The chain recombines TRBV28 with TRBJ1-5, with D unclear. V lost 9 bases and J 4 bases, leaving 19 bases between the germline ends. The CDR3 runs to 15 residues. Germline loops: CDR1 MDHEN, CDR2 SYDVKM. The CDR3 DNA is TGTGCCAGTTCCCTAATTGCGGGTCTTAATCAGCCCCAGCATTTT. Translating gives CASSLIAGLNQPQHF. The variable domain in full, with the rest retrieved from reference TRBV28 and TRBJ1-5, is DVKVTQSSRYLVKRTGEKVFLECVQDMDHENMFWYRQDPGLGLRLIYFSYDVKMKEKGDIPEGYSVSREKKERFSLILESASTNQTSMYLCASSLIAGLNQPQHFGDGTRLSIL.

The V gene is TRBV4-2, the J gene TRBJ2-2; possible D gene TRBD2, 5 bases. The CDR3 is 14 amino acids. The V gene's germline CDR1 is LGHNA and CDR2 YNFKEQ. The germline V and J ends were trimmed by 4 bases and 5 bases, with 11 bases remaining between them. CDR3 sequence: CASSPPGETGELFF. The CDR3 DNA reads as TGTGCCAGCAGCCCCCCCGGGGAAACCGGGGAGCTGTTTTTT.

The chain is built from TRBV30 and TRBJ1-2, with unresolved D. The CDR3 contains 13 residues. Trimming cost V 0 bases and J 5 bases, with 10 bases left between them. Germline CDR1 is GTSNPN and CDR2 is SVGIG (reference sequence). This CDR3 reads CAWSVELAYGYTF. As DNA, the CDR3 is TGTGCCTGGAGTGTAGAACTCGCTTATGGCTACACCTTC.

The chain is built from TRBV18 and TRBJ2-3, with TRBD1 matching 8 bases. Trimming removed 5 bases from V and 3 bases from J; junction bases left unmatched: 10. The CDR3 runs 16 residues. Germline CDR1 reads KGHSH; CDR2 reads LQKENI. This CDR3 reads CASSTRTGRMTDTQYF. In nucleotides, the CDR3 is TGTGCCAGCTCAACCCGGACAGGGAGGATGACAGATACGCAGTATTTT.

This chain links TRBV6-5 with TRBJ2-5; D unresolved. The V end lost 6 bases, the J end lost 2 bases, and 16 bases lay between the germline ends. The CDR3 sequence is 15 residues long. Germline V gene lookup returns CDR1 MNHEY and CDR2 SVGAGI. The CDR3 region is CASSSRASIQETQYF. CDR3 DNA: TGTGCCAGCAGCTCTAGGGCCTCAATACAAGAGACCCAGTACTTC.